This TCR beta chain is from a study of T-cell reconstitution after alpha-beta-depleted transplantation in children. Preparing the TCRbeta library involved the use of unique molecular identifiers. TCRdb fed the PCR reads into MiXCR, producing one record per CDR3 protein. This table has about 580,000 distinct CDR3 sequences, around 27% appearing once. Details on this clonotype: Its antigen is still unknown.

The CDR3 covers 18 residues. The V and J ends lost 4 bases and 1 base, in that order; junction bases with no gene match: 17. The germline gives CDR1 DFQATT, CDR2 SNEGSKA (reference sequence). Overall study results and limits: Reported findings indicate that, about two months after transplant, alpha-beta T cells came from several hundred expanded clones, which were derived from non-depleted graft cells.

The starting material was PBMCs, obtained before TCRalphabeta/CD19-depleted stem cell transplant. The V call is TRBV20-1, the J call TRBJ1-2; 8 bases fit TRBD1. The source of this sequence is a boy younger than two with Wiskott-Aldrich syndrome, due to receive a stem cell transplant. This chain's CDR3 is CSATAQGARGRFNYGYTF. The CDR3 bases are TGCAGTGCTACTGCTCAGGGGGCGCGAGGGAGATTTAACTATGGCTACACCTTC.